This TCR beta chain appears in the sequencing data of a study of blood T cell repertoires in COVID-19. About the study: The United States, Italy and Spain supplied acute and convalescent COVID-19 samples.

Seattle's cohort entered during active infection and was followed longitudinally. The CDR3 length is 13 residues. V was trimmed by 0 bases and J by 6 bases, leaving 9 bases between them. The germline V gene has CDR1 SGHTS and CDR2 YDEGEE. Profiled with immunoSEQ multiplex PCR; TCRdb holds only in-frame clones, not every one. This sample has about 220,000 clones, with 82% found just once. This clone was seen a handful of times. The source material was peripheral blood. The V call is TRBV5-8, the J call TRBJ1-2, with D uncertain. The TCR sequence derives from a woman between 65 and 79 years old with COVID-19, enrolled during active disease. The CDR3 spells CASSLASGDGYTF. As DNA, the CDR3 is TGTGCCAGCAGCTTGGCATCCGGGGATGGCTACACCTTC.